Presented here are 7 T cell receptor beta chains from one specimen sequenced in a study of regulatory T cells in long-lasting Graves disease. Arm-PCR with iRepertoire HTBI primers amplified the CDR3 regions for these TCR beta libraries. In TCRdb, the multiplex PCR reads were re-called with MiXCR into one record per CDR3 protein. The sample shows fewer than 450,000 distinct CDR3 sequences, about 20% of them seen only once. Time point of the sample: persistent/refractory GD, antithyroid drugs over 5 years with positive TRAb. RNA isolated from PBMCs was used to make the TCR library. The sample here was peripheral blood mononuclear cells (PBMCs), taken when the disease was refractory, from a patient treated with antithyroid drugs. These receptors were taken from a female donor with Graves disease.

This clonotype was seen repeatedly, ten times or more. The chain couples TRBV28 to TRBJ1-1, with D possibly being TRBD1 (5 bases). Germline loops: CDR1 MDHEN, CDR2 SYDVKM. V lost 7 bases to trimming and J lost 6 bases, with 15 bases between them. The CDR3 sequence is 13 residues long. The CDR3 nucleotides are TGTGCCAGCACCCCCGCAGGGTCCGCTGAAGCTTTCTTT. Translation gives CASTPAGSAEAFF. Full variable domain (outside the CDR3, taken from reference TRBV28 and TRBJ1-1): DVKVTQSSRYLVKRTGEKVFLECVQDMDHENMFWYRQDPGLGLRLIYFSYDVKMKEKGDIPEGYSVSREKKERFSLILESASTNQTSMYLCASTPAGSAEAFFGQGTRLTVV.

The CDR3 region has the DNA TGTGCCAGCAATCAAGGAAGGGAGCAGTACTTC. This sequence encodes CASNQGREQYF. This rearrangement joins TRBV27 to TRBJ2-7, with D hard to call. The CDR3 spans 11 residues. Trimming shortened V by 7 bases and J by 7 bases, and 11 bases separated the two germline ends. CDR1 is MNHEY and CDR2 is SMNVEV in the germline V gene (reference sequence).

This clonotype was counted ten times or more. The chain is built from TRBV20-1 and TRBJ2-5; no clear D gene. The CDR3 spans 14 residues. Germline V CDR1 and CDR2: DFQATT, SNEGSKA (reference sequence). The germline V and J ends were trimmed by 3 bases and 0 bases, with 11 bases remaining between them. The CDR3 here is CSASGANNQETQYF. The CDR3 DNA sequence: TGCAGTGCTAGTGGCGCAAACAACCAAGAGACCCAGTACTTC.

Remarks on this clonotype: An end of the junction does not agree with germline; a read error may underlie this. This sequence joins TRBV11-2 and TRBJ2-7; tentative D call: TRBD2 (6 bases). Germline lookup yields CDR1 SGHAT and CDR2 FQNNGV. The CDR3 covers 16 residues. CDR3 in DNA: TGTGCCGGCAGCTTAGGGGACTTTTTTGACTTGGACGAGCAGTACTTC. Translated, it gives CAGSLGDFFDLDEQYF. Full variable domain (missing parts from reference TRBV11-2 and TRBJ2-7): EAGVAQSPRYKIIEKRQSVAFWCNPISGHATLYWYQQILGQGPKLLIQFQNNGVVDDSQLPKDRFSAERLKGVDSTLKIQPAKLEDSAVYLCAGSLGDFFDLDEQYFGPGTRLTVT.

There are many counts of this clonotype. The CDR3 DNA follows: TGTGCCAGCAGGAACCGGGACAGCGAGGGCTACACCTTC. As protein: CASRNRDSEGYTF. This chain uses TRBV28 with TRBJ1-2, with 7 nucleotides matching TRBD1. The CDR3 is made up of 13 amino acids. With 6 bases clipped from V and 8 bases from J, the junction kept 9 bases outside the gene matches. Germline assignment: CDR1 MDHEN and CDR2 SYDVKM.

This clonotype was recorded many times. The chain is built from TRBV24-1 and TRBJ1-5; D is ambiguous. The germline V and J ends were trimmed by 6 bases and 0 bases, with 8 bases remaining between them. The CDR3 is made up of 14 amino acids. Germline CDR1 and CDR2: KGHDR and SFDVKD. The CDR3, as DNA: TGTGCCACCAGTACCGGGCCTAGCAATCAGCCCCAGCATTTT. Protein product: CATSTGPSNQPQHF.

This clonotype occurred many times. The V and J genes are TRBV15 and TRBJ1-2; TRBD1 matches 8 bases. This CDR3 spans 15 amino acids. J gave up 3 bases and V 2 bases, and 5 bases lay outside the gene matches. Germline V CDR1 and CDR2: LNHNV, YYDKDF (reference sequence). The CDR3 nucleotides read TGTGCCACCAGCAGAACCCGGACAGGGCACTATGGCTACACCTTC. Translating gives CATSRTRTGHYGYTF.